The sequence of this TCR beta chain was determined in a study of blood T cell repertoires in COVID-19. Across the study: Researchers got acute and convalescent COVID-19 samples from the United States, Italy and Spain. PBMCs, B-cell-depleted T cells, or T cells provided the cDNA or gDNA that made up the material.

Per the germline V gene, CDR1 is SGHAT and CDR2 is FQDESV (reference sequence). With 6 bases removed from V and 1 base from J, the gap between germline ends came to 9 bases. The CDR3 extends over 13 amino acids. In its sample, this clone was seen a few times. As handled by the study authors: Estimates of nucleated cell counts were drawn from the amplification of reference gene primers. The table came from immunoSEQ multiplex PCR; TCRdb's copy has only in-frame clones and leaves some out. V and J calls and clone size are given by that table; D and trimming were obtained from the DNA. In the table there are roughly 79,000 clones, around 84% of which are singletons.

This rearrangement joins TRBV11-1 to TRBJ2-5, with D possibly matching TRBD2 (6 bases). The sample taken for sequencing was peripheral blood. The TCR sequence derives from a man aged 50 or older with acute or convalescent COVID-19. The CDR3 protein is CASRMGGQETQYF. In DNA, the CDR3 is TGTGCCAGCAGAATGGGGGGCCAAGAGACCCAGTACTTC. Based on the CDR3 plus reference TRBV11-1 and TRBJ2-5, the full variable domain is EAEVAQSPRYKITEKSQAVAFWCDPISGHATLYWYRQILGQGPELLVQFQDESVVDDSQLPKDRFSAERLKGVDSTLKIQPAELGDSAMYLCASRMGGQETQYFGPGTRLLVL.